Listed here are 18 T cell receptor beta chains from one sample, sequenced in a study of shared clonotypes between healthy human individuals. Sequencing was performed with immunoSEQ multiplex PCR; in TCRdb, only in-frame clones are kept and a portion is missing. This table holds approximately 1,500,000 clones, around 97% found once. The specimen sequenced was naive CD4+ T cells sorted from blood. Subset indicated: CD45RA+ positively selected. These receptors all stem from a young man in good health.

The chain has TRBV6-6 and TRBJ2-2; tentative D call: TRBD1 (6 bases). The germline V and J ends were trimmed by 3 bases and 4 bases, with 12 bases remaining between them. The CDR3 has 15 residues. The germline V gene has CDR1 MNHNY and CDR2 SVGAGI (reference sequence). The CDR3 region has the DNA TGTGCCAGCAGTTATCGCGGCAGGGGCACCGGGGAGCTGTTTTTT. This sequence encodes CASSYRGRGTGELFF.

This clone was seen only a few times. The rearrangement uses TRBV7-2 and TRBJ1-1; possible D gene TRBD1, 5 bases. The CDR3 has 13 residues. Germline assignment: CDR1 SGHTA and CDR2 FQGNSA. Trimming removed 4 bases from V and 1 base from J, with 7 bases in between. The CDR3 loop reads CASSSGQNTEAFF. In DNA, the CDR3 is TGTGCCAGCAGCTCAGGACAGAACACTGAAGCTTTCTTT.

The chain links TRBV10-1 to TRBJ2-1; the match to TRBD2 covers 8 bases. The V and J ends lost 0 bases and 1 base, in that order; junction bases with no gene match: 2. The germline gives CDR1 WNHNN, CDR2 SYGVQD (reference sequence). The CDR3 runs 16 residues. Here the CDR3 DNA reads TGCGCCAGCAGTGAGTCGGCTAGCGGGTCCTACAATGAGCAGTTCTTC. This codes for CASSESASGSYNEQFF.

The V gene is TRBV28, the J gene TRBJ2-3, with D perhaps TRBD1 (7 bases). CDR3 length: 18 residues. Germline V gene data show CDR1 as MDHEN and CDR2 as SYDVKM. V shed 6 bases and J shed 2 bases, with 24 bases lying between them. CDR3 nucleotides: TGTGCCAGCAGAAGCCGGGACAGACTAGTTTCCAACACAGATACGCAGTATTTT. Its translation: CASRSRDRLVSNTDTQYF.

Concerning this clone itself: Distinct nucleotide sequences in the sample also encode this CDR3. The genes are TRBV5-4 and TRBJ1-1; D uncertain. Trimming shortened V by 1 base and J by 2 bases, and 3 bases separated the two germline ends. The CDR3 runs 12 residues. From germline, CDR1 is SGHNT and CDR2 YYREEE (reference sequence). The CDR3 is CASSLRNTEAFF. CDR3 coding DNA: TGTGCCAGCAGCTTGAGAAACACTGAAGCTTTCTTT.

The CDR3 loop reads CSVGLAEPNIQYF. DNA of the CDR3: TGCAGCGTTGGGCTAGCGGAACCAAACATTCAGTACTTC. This chain joins TRBV29-1 and TRBJ2-4; TRBD2 matches 7 bases. After removal of 4 bases from V and 6 bases from J, the junction contained 6 bases not matched to a gene. Germline CDR1 and CDR2: SQVTM and ANQGSEA. The CDR3 has 13 residues.

The V and J genes are TRBV6-5 and TRBJ2-1; 9 bases line up with TRBD2. The CDR3 totals 15 residues. J gave up 1 base and V 7 bases, and 5 bases lay outside the gene matches. Per germline, CDR1 MNHEY and CDR2 SVGAGI. Here the CDR3 reads CASTISGRSYNEQFF. The CDR3 coding sequence is TGTGCCAGCACTATTAGCGGGAGATCCTACAATGAGCAGTTCTTC.

V is TRBV7-9 and J is TRBJ2-7, with a weak D call TRBD1 (5 bases). The V gene lost 0 bases and the J gene lost 0 bases, with 9 bases spanning the gap. The CDR3 is 15 amino acids. The V gene's germline CDR1 is SEHNR and CDR2 FQNEAQ (reference sequence). CDR3 in DNA: TGTGCCAGCAGCTTAGCAGGGGCGAGCTCCTACGAGCAGTACTTC. It specifies CASSLAGASSYEQYF.

The J gene is TRBJ1-3, the V gene TRBV25-1, with 8 positions matching TRBD1. The CDR3 runs to 16 residues. V was clipped by 4 bases and J by 3 bases; unmatched bases: 8. Per germline, CDR1 MGHDK and CDR2 SYGVNS. The CDR3 nucleotides are TGTGCCAGCAGTGGCTCTGGGACAGGAAATGGAAACACCATATATTTT. Its translation is CASSGSGTGNGNTIYF.

The chain links TRBV18 to TRBJ1-1; 8 positions match TRBD1. CDR1 and CDR2 from the germline V gene are KGHSH and LQKENI. The CDR3 spans 18 residues. The ends lost 2 bases at V and 5 bases at J; junction bases unmatched: 16. The CDR3 DNA follows: TGTGCCAGCTCACCATTATCCCCTTACAGGGGGGAATCGACTGAAGCTTTCTTT. The encoded protein is CASSPLSPYRGESTEAFF.

Remarks on this clone: Other DNA variants within this sample encode the same CDR3. The rearrangement uses TRBV20-1 and TRBJ2-7, with D perhaps TRBD2 (5 bases). V lost 6 bases and J 3 bases, leaving 9 bases between the germline ends. Germline CDR1 is DFQATT and CDR2 is SNEGSKA (reference sequence). CDR3 length equals 11 residues. As DNA, the CDR3 is TGCAGTGCCTCGAGGGACTACGAGCAGTACTTC. Protein sequence: CSASRDYEQYF.

Comment on this clone: Other DNA sequences in this sample translate to the same CDR3. The chain is built from TRBV9 and TRBJ2-3, with unresolved D. Germline V gives CDR1 SGDLS, CDR2 YYNGEE. This CDR3 contains 15 residues. The germline V and J ends were trimmed by 0 bases and 1 base, with 9 bases remaining between them. The DNA for the CDR3 is TGTGCCAGCAGCGTAGGACCCTCCCGCACAGATACGCAGTATTTT. Protein sequence: CASSVGPSRTDTQYF.

The sample holds one count of this clone. The chain employs TRBV21-1 and TRBJ1-5; the table's D call of TRBD1 was not tested on the DNA. TRBV21-1 is annotated as a pseudogene. The CDR3 loop spans 15 amino acids. The CDR3 is CASSNSQGNNQPQHF. In DNA form, the CDR3 reads TGTGCCAGCAGCAACTCCCAGGGAAATAATCAGCCCCAGCATTTT.

The CDR3 DNA is TGTGCCAGCAGTTTCAGCACTAATGAAAAACTGTTTTTT. Its translation: CASSFSTNEKLFF. The chain recombines TRBV28 with TRBJ1-4; D is uncertain. Per the germline V gene, CDR1 is MDHEN and CDR2 is SYDVKM. V lost 3 bases to trimming and J lost 2 bases, with 4 bases between them. This CDR3 contains 13 residues.

The gene calls are TRBV5-5 and TRBJ1-1; D gene uncertain. Germline V gene lookup returns CDR1 SGHKS and CDR2 YYEKEE (reference sequence). The length of the CDR3 is 13 residues. V gave up 10 bases and J gave up 0 bases, with 13 bases separating them. The CDR3 protein is CAGQTSLNTEAFF. The CDR3 DNA is TGTGCCGGTCAGACATCTCTGAACACTGAAGCTTTCTTT.

In DNA, the CDR3 is TGTGCCAGCAAAGGACAGGGGGCAGATACGCAGTATTTT. Its translation: CASKGQGADTQYF. This chain joins TRBV19 and TRBJ2-3, with 10 bases matching TRBD1. The germline V gene encodes CDR1 LNHDA and CDR2 SQIVND (reference sequence). The CDR3 contains 13 residues. Losses at the gene ends were 9 bases for V and 4 bases for J; bases not matched to a gene: 4.

The chain couples TRBV7-2 to TRBJ2-5; D not resolved. Between the trimmed V and J ends, which lost 3 bases and 4 bases, there was a span of 9 bases. Per the germline V gene, CDR1 is SGHTA and CDR2 is FQGNSA. This CDR3 has 13 amino acids. The CDR3 coding sequence is TGTGCCAGCAGCTTTTCGGTGGGAGAGACCCAGTACTTC. Its translation is CASSFSVGETQYF.

This chain joins TRBV28 and TRBJ2-1; 10 bases are shared with TRBD1. Germline CDR1 MDHEN, CDR2 SYDVKM. Germline trimming cut 3 bases from V and 4 bases from J; bases unmatched to any gene: 3. The CDR3 runs to 15 residues. CDR3 residues: CASSFSGQGYNEQFF. Written as DNA, the CDR3 is TGTGCCAGCAGTTTTTCGGGACAGGGGTACAATGAGCAGTTCTTC. The whole variable domain, remainder taken from reference TRBV28 and TRBJ2-1, is DVKVTQSSRYLVKRTGEKVFLECVQDMDHENMFWYRQDPGLGLRLIYFSYDVKMKEKGDIPEGYSVSREKKERFSLILESASTNQTSMYLCASSFSGQGYNEQFFGPGTRLTVL.